Listed below are T cell receptor beta chains from one sample, sequenced in a study of cytomegalovirus exposure and HLA in healthy donors. Sequencing was performed with immunoSEQ multiplex PCR; in TCRdb, only in-frame clones are kept and a portion is missing. The sample lists 150,000 to 200,000 clones, around 78% occurring once. The sample taken for sequencing was PBMCs. These receptors came from a woman in her thirties or forties in good health and CMV-seronegative. Each CDR3 is given with its conserved first and last residue. Each record gives: D gene, clone size, J gene, V gene, CDR3 DNA, CDR3 protein. A D gene is named only where the DNA matches it firmly. Rows give clone size only sometimes, using once, few, many, or a class for an expanded clone.

D gene: .
clone size: .
J gene: TRBJ2-4
V gene: TRBV4-1
CDR3 DNA: TGCGCCAGCAGCCAAGACCAGGGTGTGGGGACAAGCTTTAACATTCAGTACTTC
CDR3 protein: CASSQDQGVGTSFNIQYF

D gene: .
clone size: .
J gene: TRBJ2-2
V gene: TRBV25-1
CDR3 DNA: TGTGCCAGCAGTGAGGCTGGTACCGGGGAGCTGTTTTTT
CDR3 protein: CASSEAGTGELFF

D gene: TRBD2
clone size: .
J gene: TRBJ2-7
V gene: TRBV7-8
CDR3 DNA: TGTGCCAGCAGCTTCTGGACTAGGGGCAACTACGAGCAGTACTTC
CDR3 protein: CASSFWTRGNYEQYF

D gene: TRBD2
clone size: .
J gene: TRBJ2-3
V gene: TRBV7-6
CDR3 DNA: TGTGCCAGCAGCTTTTGGACTAGCGGGCTTACAGATACGCAGTATTTT
CDR3 protein: CASSFWTSGLTDTQYF

D gene: TRBD2
clone size: .
J gene: TRBJ2-3
V gene: TRBV11-3
CDR3 DNA: TGTGCCAGCAGCCCTACTAGCGGGAGACCAGATACGCAGTATTTT
CDR3 protein: CASSPTSGRPDTQYF

D gene: TRBD1
clone size: .
J gene: TRBJ2-5
V gene: TRBV2
CDR3 DNA: TGTGCCAGCAGTCTACGACAGGGGGACCTAGGGACCCAGTACTTC
CDR3 protein: CASSLRQGDLGTQYF

D gene: TRBD1
clone size: .
J gene: TRBJ1-5
V gene: TRBV5-1
CDR3 DNA: TGCGCCAGCAGCCCGACTTACAGGGGTTATAGCAATCAGCCCCAGCATTTT
CDR3 protein: CASSPTYRGYSNQPQHF

D gene: .
clone size: .
J gene: TRBJ2-7
V gene: TRBV19
CDR3 DNA: TGTGCCAGTAGCCCGGGACAAACCTACGAGCAGTACTTC
CDR3 protein: CASSPGQTYEQYF

D gene: .
clone size: .
J gene: TRBJ2-3
V gene: TRBV2
CDR3 DNA: TGTGCCAGCAGGGACAACACAGATACGCAGTATTTT
CDR3 protein: CASRDNTDTQYF

D gene: TRBD2
clone size: few
J gene: TRBJ2-5
V gene: TRBV19
CDR3 DNA: TGTGCCAGTAGACTAGCGGGAGTCGAGACCCAGTACTTC
CDR3 protein: CASRLAGVETQYF

D gene: .
clone size: .
J gene: TRBJ1-1
V gene: TRBV7-9
CDR3 DNA: TGTGCCAGCAGCTTAGGGCCCGAGGCGGGGAACACTGAAGCTTTCTTT
CDR3 protein: CASSLGPEAGNTEAFF

D gene: TRBD1
clone size: few
J gene: TRBJ1-5
V gene: TRBV2
CDR3 DNA: TGTGCCAGCCGCCGACAGGGGGGGGATCAGCCCCAGCATTTT
CDR3 protein: CASRRQGGDQPQHF

D gene: TRBD2
clone size: once
J gene: TRBJ2-7
V gene: TRBV9
CDR3 DNA: TGTGCCAGCAGCATTAGCGGGTCGGCCTACGAGCAGTACTTC
CDR3 protein: CASSISGSAYEQYF

D gene: .
clone size: .
J gene: TRBJ2-7
V gene: TRBV30
CDR3 DNA: TGTGCCTGGGACTATTCCTACGAGCAGTACTTC
CDR3 protein: CAWDYSYEQYF

D gene: .
clone size: .
J gene: TRBJ1-5
V gene: TRBV30
CDR3 DNA: TGTGCCTGGAGTGTGGGGGGGAGATTCAACCAGCCCCAGCATTTT
CDR3 protein: CAWSVGGRFNQPQHF

D gene: TRBD2
clone size: .
J gene: TRBJ2-2
V gene: TRBV6-5
CDR3 DNA: TGTGCCAGCAGTTACGGACTAGCGGAAACGCCCGGGGAGCTGTTTTTT
CDR3 protein: CASSYGLAETPGELFF

D gene: TRBD1
clone size: .
J gene: TRBJ1-5
V gene: TRBV27
CDR3 DNA: TGTGCCAGCAGTTTATCAGGGGGCGGTCAGCCCCAGCATTTT
CDR3 protein: CASSLSGGGQPQHF

D gene: .
clone size: .
J gene: TRBJ1-1
V gene: TRBV11-3
CDR3 DNA: TGTGCCAGCAGCCTATCAACAGGCACTGAAGCTTTCTTT
CDR3 protein: CASSLSTGTEAFF

D gene: TRBD2
clone size: .
J gene: TRBJ2-5
V gene: TRBV6-1
CDR3 DNA: TGTGCCAGCAGCAGCGGGGGTGAGGAGACCCAGTACTTC
CDR3 protein: CASSSGGEETQYF

D gene: TRBD2
clone size: .
J gene: TRBJ2-3
V gene: TRBV10-3
CDR3 DNA: TGTGCCATCAGTGAGTCCGCGGGGGAGGTCACAGATACGCAGTATTTT
CDR3 protein: CAISESAGEVTDTQYF

D gene: TRBD2
clone size: .
J gene: TRBJ2-3
V gene: TRBV6-6
CDR3 DNA: TGTGCCACCCAGAGCGGGAGGCGGGCAGATACGCAGTATTTT
CDR3 protein: CATQSGRRADTQYF

D gene: .
clone size: .
J gene: TRBJ1-4
V gene: TRBV6-4
CDR3 DNA: TGTGCCAGTACTCGACAGCCACCTTCAACTAATGAAAAACTGTTTTTT
CDR3 protein: CASTRQPPSTNEKLFF

D gene: .
clone size: once
J gene: TRBJ2-7
V gene: TRBV30
CDR3 DNA: TGTGCCTGGAGTGTACTCAAGGGGCCTCCAGAGCGCTACGAGCAGTACTTC
CDR3 protein: CAWSVLKGPPERYEQYF

D gene: .
clone size: .
J gene: TRBJ2-3
V gene: TRBV6-1
CDR3 DNA: TGTGCCAGCAGTGAAGCGATGCAGGCAGATACGCAGTATTTT
CDR3 protein: CASSEAMQADTQYF

D gene: TRBD1
clone size: few
J gene: TRBJ1-5
V gene: TRBV19
CDR3 DNA: TGTGCCACCCGGGACAGGGGTGGTAGCAATCAGCCCCAGCATTTT
CDR3 protein: CATRDRGGSNQPQHF

D gene: TRBD1
clone size: .
J gene: TRBJ1-1
V gene: TRBV28
CDR3 DNA: TGTGCCAGCAGCCCGGGACAGCTTAGCCGAATGAACACTGAAGCTTTCTTT
CDR3 protein: CASSPGQLSRMNTEAFF

D gene: .
clone size: .
J gene: TRBJ1-5
V gene: TRBV6-5
CDR3 DNA: TGTGCCAGCAGTTCAGGGGCAAAAAATCAGCCCCAGCATTTT
CDR3 protein: CASSSGAKNQPQHF

D gene: TRBD1
clone size: .
J gene: TRBJ1-5
V gene: TRBV18
CDR3 DNA: TGTGCCAGCTCACCGGGACAGGGCAATCAGCCCCAGCATTTT
CDR3 protein: CASSPGQGNQPQHF

D gene: TRBD2
clone size: .
J gene: TRBJ2-1
V gene: TRBV28
CDR3 DNA: TGTGCCAGCAGTTTATCCGGGGTACTAGCGGGAGACAGTGAGCAGTTCTTC
CDR3 protein: CASSLSGVLAGDSEQFF

D gene: TRBD2
clone size: .
J gene: TRBJ2-5
V gene: TRBV29-1
CDR3 DNA: TGCAGCGTTGATACTAGCGGGCTAGAAGAGACCCAGTACTTC
CDR3 protein: CSVDTSGLEETQYF

D gene: .
clone size: .
J gene: TRBJ2-3
V gene: TRBV13
CDR3 DNA: TGTGCCAGCAGCATCCCGGCTCTACAGGATACGCAGTATTTT
CDR3 protein: CASSIPALQDTQYF

D gene: TRBD1
clone size: few
J gene: TRBJ1-5
V gene: TRBV2
CDR3 DNA: TGTGCCAGCAGTGTCGACAGGGTGTATGAGCCCCAGCATTTT
CDR3 protein: CASSVDRVYEPQHF

D gene: .
clone size: once
J gene: TRBJ1-3
V gene: TRBV7-9
CDR3 DNA: TGTGCCAGCAGCCCCCCTTCAGGAGGTTTCACAAACACCATATATTTT
CDR3 protein: CASSPPSGGFTNTIYF

D gene: .
clone size: once
J gene: TRBJ2-1
V gene: TRBV15
CDR3 DNA: TGTGCCACCAGCAGAGGCGAAGGCGGTGTCTCCTACAATGAGCAGTTCTTC
CDR3 protein: CATSRGEGGVSYNEQFF

D gene: TRBD2
clone size: .
J gene: TRBJ2-3
V gene: TRBV25-1
CDR3 DNA: TGTGCCAGCAGTGAAAGGTTAGGGACTAGAAACACAGATACGCAGTATTTT
CDR3 protein: CASSERLGTRNTDTQYF

D gene: TRBD1
clone size: .
J gene: TRBJ2-7
V gene: TRBV7-9
CDR3 DNA: TGTGCCAGCAGCTCACAGGGGACAGGGGAGTACTTC
CDR3 protein: CASSSQGTGEYF

D gene: .
clone size: .
J gene: TRBJ2-3
V gene: TRBV27
CDR3 DNA: TGTGCCAGCGTTAAAGCGGGTGGAGATACGCAGTATTTT
CDR3 protein: CASVKAGGDTQYF

D gene: .
clone size: .
J gene: TRBJ1-4
V gene: TRBV27
CDR3 DNA: TGTGCCAGCAGGAACCCGGGATTAAATGAAAAACTGTTTTTT
CDR3 protein: CASRNPGLNEKLFF

D gene: TRBD1
clone size: .
J gene: TRBJ2-7
V gene: TRBV28
CDR3 DNA: TGTGCCAGCATAGCAGGGGGCGATTACTACGAGCAGTACTTC
CDR3 protein: CASIAGGDYYEQYF

D gene: .
clone size: few
J gene: TRBJ2-5
V gene: TRBV4-2
CDR3 DNA: TGTGCCAGCAGCGAAGCGGCGGGGAGGAAAGAGACCCAGTACTTC
CDR3 protein: CASSEAAGRKETQYF

D gene: .
clone size: .
J gene: TRBJ1-5
V gene: TRBV10-3
CDR3 DNA: TGTGCCTCCCGGCAGGCCGGGGAAGATCAGCCCCAGCATTTT
CDR3 protein: CASRQAGEDQPQHF

D gene: TRBD1
clone size: .
J gene: TRBJ2-1
V gene: TRBV27
CDR3 DNA: TGTGCCAGCAGTCCCGGGACAGTGGATTCAAATGAGCAGTTCTTC
CDR3 protein: CASSPGTVDSNEQFF

D gene: TRBD2
clone size: .
J gene: TRBJ2-7
V gene: TRBV4-2
CDR3 DNA: TGTGCCAGCAGCCAAGTTCCTTACACTAGCGGGATCCACGAGCAGTACTTC
CDR3 protein: CASSQVPYTSGIHEQYF

D gene: TRBD2
clone size: .
J gene: TRBJ2-5
V gene: TRBV4-2
CDR3 DNA: TGTGCCAGCAGCCAAGTTAGCGGGGGTCTACAAGAGACCCAGTACTTC
CDR3 protein: CASSQVSGGLQETQYF

D gene: TRBD1
clone size: .
J gene: TRBJ1-4
V gene: TRBV2
CDR3 DNA: TGTGCCAGCAGCGTACGGAACCGGGACAGGATTAGCTTT
CDR3 protein: CASSVRNRDRISF

D gene: .
clone size: once
J gene: TRBJ1-1
V gene: TRBV18
CDR3 DNA: TGTGCCAGCTCACCCCAGGTGAACACTGAAGCTTTCTTT
CDR3 protein: CASSPQVNTEAFF

D gene: TRBD1
clone size: .
J gene: TRBJ2-7
V gene: TRBV7-9
CDR3 DNA: TGTGCCAGCAGCCCCAGGACAGGGCCCTACGAGCAGTACTTC
CDR3 protein: CASSPRTGPYEQYF

D gene: TRBD2
clone size: .
J gene: TRBJ2-1
V gene: TRBV9
CDR3 DNA: TGTGCCAGCAGCGTAGGAGGGACTAGCGGGATGAATGAGCAGTTCTTC
CDR3 protein: CASSVGGTSGMNEQFF

D gene: .
clone size: .
J gene: TRBJ1-1
V gene: TRBV9
CDR3 DNA: TGTGCCAGCAGCGTAGCTACCGGGAACACTGAAGCTTTCTTT
CDR3 protein: CASSVATGNTEAFF

D gene: .
clone size: once
J gene: TRBJ1-2
V gene: TRBV30
CDR3 DNA: TGTGCCTGGAACGCCGAGGGCTGTGGCTACACCTTC
CDR3 protein: CAWNAEGCGYTF

D gene: TRBD1
clone size: .
J gene: TRBJ2-7
V gene: TRBV10-3
CDR3 DNA: TGTGCCATCAGTGGTCAGGACAGGGCCTTAACCTACGAGCAGTACTTC
CDR3 protein: CAISGQDRALTYEQYF

D gene: TRBD2
clone size: .
J gene: TRBJ2-7
V gene: TRBV6-1
CDR3 DNA: TGTGCCAGCAGTGAAGCTCTAGTGGGAGGGGACGAGCAGTACTTC
CDR3 protein: CASSEALVGGDEQYF

D gene: .
clone size: many
J gene: TRBJ2-5
V gene: TRBV10-3
CDR3 DNA: TGTGCCATCAGTGAGCAGGGCGAAGAGACCCAGTACTTC
CDR3 protein: CAISEQGEETQYF

D gene: .
clone size: few
J gene: TRBJ2-7
V gene: TRBV19
CDR3 DNA: TGTGCCAGTAGTGTTACAGGGATCTTCTACGAGCAGTACTTC
CDR3 protein: CASSVTGIFYEQYF

D gene: .
clone size: .
J gene: TRBJ2-7
V gene: TRBV5-6
CDR3 DNA: TGTGCCAGCAGCTTGGGAGGTAGCGGATACGAGCAGTACTTC
CDR3 protein: CASSLGGSGYEQYF